Listed below are T cell receptor beta chains from one sample, sequenced in a study of regulatory T cells in long-lasting Graves disease. TCRdb reprocessed the multiplex PCR reads with MiXCR, giving one entry per CDR3 protein. The sample holds roughly 700,000 distinct CDR3 sequences; around 30% are singletons and the top ten take under 55%. Sequences were derived from peripheral blood mononuclear cells (PBMCs), sampled when the disease was refractory, from a patient treated with antithyroid drugs. The source of these receptors is a female donor with Graves disease. Both conserved end residues are part of each CDR3. The D gene is left open where the match is weak. The listing skips clone size in some rows; elsewhere it reads once, few, many or a size class.

TRBJ1-2 . TRBV30 few TGTGCCTGGAGTGTAGACCCGGCAGGGGAGACCTTC CAWSVDPAGETF
TRBJ2-7 . TRBV27 many TGTGCCAGCAGTTTCTCCGGGAGTACCTACGAGCAGTACTTC CASSFSGSTYEQYF
TRBJ1-5 . TRBV15 . TGTGCCACCAGCAGAGGACAGAGCAATCAGCCCCAGCATTTT CATSRGQSNQPQHF
TRBJ2-7 . TRBV6-1 . TGTGCCAGCAGTGTAGGGTTTGAGCAGTACTTC CASSVGFEQYF
TRBJ1-6 . TRBV12-3/TRBV12-4 few TGTGCCAGCAGTTTAGAGGGACCAGGGACGGATTCACCCCTCCACTTT CASSLEGPGTDSPLHF
TRBJ1-2 TRBD1 TRBV6-1 . TGTGCCAGCAGACCTGGGGGACAGGACTATGGCTACACCTTC CASRPGGQDYGYTF
TRBJ1-5 TRBD1 TRBV28 many TGTGCCAGCAGCCTCGCGGGGGCAGGGGGTCAGCCCCAGCATTTT CASSLAGAGGQPQHF
TRBJ2-7 TRBD2 TRBV6-1 few TGTGCCAGCACCACACTAGCGGGAGGGCCTCGCGAGCAGTACTTC CASTTLAGGPREQYF
TRBJ2-7 . TRBV20-1 . TGCAGTGCTACTCCCCGCTCCTACGAGCAGTACTTC CSATPRSYEQYF
TRBJ2-1 TRBD2 TRBV7-9 few TGTGCCAGCAGCACGGGGGGGACTAGCGGGAATGAGCAGTTCTTC CASSTGGTSGNEQFF
TRBJ1-3 . TRBV7-9 . TGTGCCAGCAGCTTAGGGGCTGGGAGCTCTGGAAACACCATATATTTT CASSLGAGSSGNTIYF
TRBJ1-1 . TRBV12-3/TRBV12-4 . TGTGCCAGCAGTTTAGCGCCTTGGGGGAACACTGAAGCTTTCTTT CASSLAPWGNTEAFF
TRBJ1-2 . TRBV20-1 . TGCAGTGCGCGGCAGGGTAACTATGGCTACACCTTC CSARQGNYGYTF
TRBJ2-2 . TRBV11-2 . TGTGCCAGCAGCTTTATGGGGGAGCCGTTTTTT CASSFMGEPFF
TRBJ1-1 . TRBV15 . TGTGCCACCAGCAGAGAGACCCCGGGACACCGAAACACTGAAGCTTTCTTT CATSRETPGHRNTEAFF
TRBJ1-5 TRBD1 TRBV6-2/TRBV6-3 few TGTGCCAGCAGTTTCACCGGGACAGGGCAGCCCCAGCATTTT CASSFTGTGQPQHF
TRBJ2-5 . TRBV7-2 . TGTGCCAGCAGCTCAATCCGGACCCAAGAGACCCAGTACTTC CASSSIRTQETQYF
TRBJ2-7 . TRBV6-1 . TGTGCCAGCAATTTCGGGGACCGCCGACCCTACGAGCAGTACTTC CASNFGDRRPYEQYF
TRBJ1-3 . TRBV10-3 . TGTGCCTCTTACAGCTACTCTGGAAACACCATATATTTT CASYSYSGNTIYF
TRBJ2-3 TRBD2 TRBV29-1 once TGCAGCGTTCTCACTAGCGGGAGCTCAACAGATACGCAGTATTTT CSVLTSGSSTDTQYF
TRBJ1-2 . TRBV20-1 . TGCAGTGCTAGAGATGTGGGAAGTTATCATGGCTACACCTTC CSARDVGSYHGYTF
TRBJ1-2 . TRBV30 . TGTGCCTGGAGTATGACAGGTCGGGGTGGCTACACCTTC CAWSMTGRGGYTF
TRBJ1-2 TRBD1 TRBV9 few TGTGCCAGCAGCGTAGTAGGGGGCAACTATGGCTACACCTTC CASSVVGGNYGYTF
TRBJ1-2 TRBD1 TRBV30 few TGTGCCTGGGAAACAGGGGACTATGGCTACACCTTC CAWETGDYGYTF
TRBJ2-1 TRBD2 TRBV27 . TGTGCCAGCAGTTCACCCCCGGGACTAGTGTACAATGAGCAGTTCTTC CASSSPPGLVYNEQFF
TRBJ1-2 TRBD1 TRBV12-3/TRBV12-4 many TGTGCCAGCAGTCCGGGACAGGGAGTCGGCTACACCTTC CASSPGQGVGYTF
TRBJ1-2 TRBD1 TRBV5-1 few TGCGCCAGCAGCGCCGGACAGGGACACACCTTC CASSAGQGHTF
TRBJ1-1 TRBD1 TRBV5-5 . TGTGCCAGCAGCCTTAGGACAGGGTGGGGGACTGAAGCTTTCTTT CASSLRTGWGTEAFF
TRBJ1-1 . TRBV28 many TGTGCCACCCTCAGAACGGGGGGAGGCACTGAAGCTTTCTTT CATLRTGGGTEAFF
TRBJ1-5 . TRBV10-3 . TGTGCCATCAGTGACCTTCCTCCCGAGGGGGGTCAGCCCCAGCATTTT CAISDLPPEGGQPQHF
TRBJ2-5 . TRBV5-1 . TGCGCCAGCAGCTCCTCCCTTACAGAGGCCGGGACCCAGTACTTC CASSSSLTEAGTQYF
TRBJ2-7 . TRBV5-1 few TGCGCCAGCAGCTTGACAGGCCAGGGTTCCTACGAGCAGTACTTC CASSLTGQGSYEQYF
TRBJ1-3 . TRBV2 few TGTGCCAGCAGTGAGAGGGTCAGAGGAAACACCATATATTTT CASSERVRGNTIYF
TRBJ2-7 TRBD1 TRBV20-1 . TGCAGTGTTCCGGGACAGCTATACGAGCAGTACTTC CSVPGQLYEQYF
TRBJ2-4 . TRBV11-2 many TGTGCCAGCAGCTTGGGGCTTAGAGAAAACATTCAGTACTTC CASSLGLRENIQYF
TRBJ1-2 TRBD1 TRBV2 many TGTGCCAGCAGGGAAACCGGGACAGCCGACTATGGCTACACCTTC CASRETGTADYGYTF
TRBJ2-5 . TRBV11-2 . TGTGCCAGCAGCTCGGGACTGACCTGGGAGACCCAGTACTTC CASSSGLTWETQYF
TRBJ1-5 . TRBV19 . TGTGCCAGTAGTATGGATCTTTTGGGGCAGTATGCGGAGGGATCAAATCAGCCCCAGCATTTT CASSMDLLGQYAEGSNQPQHF
TRBJ2-6 . TRBV12-3/TRBV12-4 many TGTGCCAGCGCAAATACAGGGACCGGGGCCAACGTCCTGACTTTC CASANTGTGANVLTF
TRBJ1-2 TRBD1 TRBV19 many TGTGCCAGTAGTATCTTTCGGGACAGGACCTATGGCTACACCTTC CASSIFRDRTYGYTF
TRBJ2-7 TRBD2 TRBV7-2 . TGTGCCAGCAGCCCCTACCCCGGGGGGAGCGGGGACGAGCAGTACTTC CASSPYPGGSGDEQYF
TRBJ1-5 . TRBV6-5 few TGTGCCAGCAGTTACGCGCCTGGGGGTCAGCCCCAGCATTTT CASSYAPGGQPQHF
TRBJ1-1 . TRBV6-1 . TGTGCCAGCAGTGTATCCCATAATATTGTTACAGGGCCTGAAGCTTTCTTT CASSVSHNIVTGPEAFF
TRBJ1-1 . TRBV4-1 . TGCGCCAGCAGCCAAGAGGAGGGAATGAACACTGAAGCTTTCTTT CASSQEEGMNTEAFF
TRBJ2-7 . TRBV28 many TGTGCCAGCTCTTCGAGAGGGCGGGAGCAGTACTTC CASSSRGREQYF
TRBJ2-2 . TRBV6-1 . TGTGCCAGCAAGGACAGCCCAAGGGAGCTGTTTTTT CASKDSPRELFF
TRBJ2-7 TRBD2 TRBV6-9 few TGTGCCAGCAGTTACCCCTTACTAGCGGGAGCCCTCGAGCAGTACTTC CASSYPLLAGALEQYF
TRBJ1-2 TRBD1 TRBV7-2 . TGTGCCAGCAGCTTAGTAGGACAGGGGGCAAAGGACTATGGCTACACCTTC CASSLVGQGAKDYGYTF
TRBJ2-5 . TRBV2 many TGTGCCAGCAGCGCCCGGGACACTTCACACTTC CASSARDTSHF
TRBJ2-5 . TRBV7-9 few TGTGCCAGCAGCTTTACACTAGAAACGGGAAAGACCCAGTACTTC CASSFTLETGKTQYF